These 17 T cell receptor beta chains originate from one sample sequenced in a study of breast tumors, draining lymph nodes, adjacent tissues. A single record per CDR3 protein comes from TCRdb applying MiXCR to the multiplex PCR reads. Of roughly 120,000 distinct CDR3 sequences detected, 20% appear once; the ten largest clones hold about 3.7%. The lymph nodes were axillary draining lymph nodes from breast cancer patients. What was sequenced was axillary lymph node tissue. All receptors derive from a female donor with breast cancer. Some clones in this sample may be carry-over from other donors' samples.

In its sample, this clonotype was seen many times. The CDR3 region has the DNA TGTGCCAGCAGCCCGCCCGGGGTCACCGGGGAGCTGTTTTTT. It is translated as CASSPPGVTGELFF. The genes are TRBV7-2 and TRBJ2-2; perhaps TRBD2 as D (5 bases). The length of the CDR3 is 14 residues. The V gene's germline CDR1 is SGHTA and CDR2 FQGNSA. The V end lost 5 bases, the J end lost 4 bases, and 11 bases lay between the germline ends.

The V and J genes are TRBV6-2 or TRBV6-3 and TRBJ2-1; D may correspond to TRBD1 or TRBD2 (5 bases each). V lost 5 bases, J lost 10 bases, and 12 bases lay in between. Germline CDR1 reads MNHEY; CDR2 reads SVGEGT. CDR3 length equals 12 residues. The CDR3 reads CASSPPGPEQFF. The DNA for the CDR3 is TGTGCCAGCAGTCCCCCGGGACCCGAGCAGTTCTTC.

This clonotype was detected many times. The chain has TRBV7-2 and TRBJ1-2, with D possibly being TRBD1 (6 bases). Trimming shortened V by 1 base and J by 7 bases, and 13 bases separated the two germline ends. Germline V CDR1 and CDR2: SGHTA, FQGNSA. CDR3 length: 14 amino acids. CDR3 loop: CASSLVGGARGYTF. CDR3 nucleotide sequence: TGTGCCAGCAGCTTAGTAGGGGGGGCGCGTGGCTACACCTTC.

This clonotype appeared a few times. This chain links TRBV6-5 with TRBJ1-5; the D is unclear. CDR1 is MNHEY, CDR2 SVGAGI, per germline. V lost 9 bases and J lost 1, with 10 bases in between. The CDR3 extends over 13 amino acids. CDR3 loop: CASRLDSNQPQHF. The CDR3 coding sequence is TGTGCCAGTAGACTGGACAGCAATCAGCCCCAGCATTTT.

This clonotype showed up many times. J is TRBJ2-5 and V is TRBV12-3 or TRBV12-4; 7 bases match TRBD1. V shed 3 bases and J 5 bases; nucleotides not matched to a gene: 6. CDR3 length: 14 amino acids. Here the CDR3 reads CASSFQGESETQYF. In nucleotides, the CDR3 is TGTGCCAGCAGTTTTCAGGGGGAGTCGGAGACCCAGTACTTC.

This clonotype was detected many times. The V and J genes are TRBV24-1 and TRBJ2-1; D is ambiguous. The germline V and J ends were trimmed by 8 bases and 6 bases, with 7 bases remaining between them. This CDR3 region has 11 residues. Germline CDR1 is KGHDR and CDR2 is SFDVKD. The CDR3 coding sequence is TGTGCCACCAATAAAGGCAATGAGCAGTTCTTC. It specifies CATNKGNEQFF.

This clonotype was seen repeatedly, ten times or more. The chain employs TRBV20-1 and TRBJ2-5; D is possibly TRBD2 (6 bases). V dropped 4 bases and J dropped 1 base, with 19 bases sitting between them. Germline values: CDR1 DFQATT, CDR2 SNEGSKA (reference sequence). The CDR3 has 16 amino acids. The CDR3: CSATPGVRLIQETQYF. The CDR3 DNA reads as TGCAGTGCTACCCCGGGGGTCAGACTTATCCAAGAGACCCAGTACTTC.

This clonotype was recorded many times. J is TRBJ1-6 and V is TRBV10-1; D not resolved. This CDR3 comprises 13 residues. Deletions cut 6 bases from V and 7 bases from J, with 10 bases between. CDR1 is WNHNN, CDR2 SYGVQD, per germline (reference sequence). This chain's CDR3 is CASSRDRNSPLHF. CDR3 DNA: TGCGCCAGCAGCCGAGACCGGAATTCACCCCTCCACTTT.

This clonotype was seen at least ten times. This chain connects TRBV10-3 to TRBJ2-3, with 13 nucleotides matching TRBD2. The germline CDR1 and CDR2 sequences are ENHRY and SYGVKD. The length of the CDR3 is 20 residues. The J segment lost 5 bases and the V segment lost 0 bases, leaving 14 bases of the junction unmatched. CDR3 nucleotides: TGTGCCATCAGTGAGTCTAGACCCGGACTAGCGGGGGCTTCGAGAGATACGCAGTATTTT. Its translation: CAISESRPGLAGASRDTQYF.

Remarks on this clonotype: A single base separates this from a much larger clone, so it may be a read error. V and J are TRBV12-3 or TRBV12-4 and TRBJ2-5; D possibly matches TRBD1 or TRBD2 (5 bases each). The CDR3 is 15 amino acids. V lost 3 bases, J lost 4 bases, and 15 bases lay in between. The DNA for the CDR3 is TGTGCCAGCAGTTTTGGGGGTGGACGTGGAGAGACCCAGTACTTC. As protein: CASSFGGGRGETQYF.

This clonotype was seen at least ten times. The V call is TRBV20-1, the J call TRBJ2-7, with 7 bases lining up with TRBD2. This CDR3 has 13 residues. Looked up from germline, CDR1 is DFQATT and CDR2 is SNEGSKA (reference sequence). Unmatched junction bases numbered 4, after V lost 3 bases and J lost 2 bases. The CDR3 coding sequence is TGCAGTGCTAGTAGGGGAGGGGCCTACGAGCAGTACTTC. Amino acids: CSASRGGAYEQYF.

There are many counts of this clonotype. The chain carries TRBV25-1 and TRBJ1-2; possibly TRBD1 for D (5 bases). Germline assignment: CDR1 MGHDK and CDR2 SYGVNS. V shed 1 base and J shed 2 bases, with 8 bases lying between them. This CDR3 has 14 amino acids. The CDR3 DNA reads as TGTGCCAGCAGTGAATGGGGGGGGAACTATGGCTACACCTTC. Amino acid sequence: CASSEWGGNYGYTF.

This clonotype has a handful of counts. The chain has TRBV5-6 and TRBJ2-5, with D possibly TRBD2 on 5 matching bases. The CDR3 extends over 18 amino acids. V was shortened by 2 bases and J by 2 bases, with 22 bases between the two germline ends. CDR1 is SGHDT, CDR2 YYEEEE, per germline. CDR3 in amino acids: CASSFRYQRADLQETQYF. DNA for the CDR3: TGTGCCAGCAGCTTTAGGTATCAGAGGGCCGATCTACAAGAGACCCAGTACTTC.

This clonotype was detected many times. The chain recombines TRBV20-1 with TRBJ2-5; 7 bases fit TRBD2. Germline CDR1 reads DFQATT; CDR2 reads SNEGSKA (reference sequence). The length of the CDR3 is 12 residues. CDR3 in DNA: TGCAGCGGCGGGGGACTACAAGAGACCCAGTACTTC. This gives the protein CSGGGLQETQYF.

This clonotype appeared many times. The chain recombines TRBV12-3 or TRBV12-4 with TRBJ2-1; D not certain. V gave up 1 base and J gave up 1 base, with 8 bases separating them. There are 15 residues in the CDR3. CDR3 bases: TGTGCCAGCAGTTTAGACCAGCGATCCTACAATGAGCAGTTCTTC. Encoded protein: CASSLDQRSYNEQFF.

This clonotype has only a few counts. The chain employs TRBV3-1 and TRBJ2-3; 11 bases line up with TRBD2. CDR3 size: 17 residues. After removal of 1 base from V and 5 bases from J, the junction contained 8 bases not matched to a gene. In germline, CDR1 is LGHDT, CDR2 YNNKEL (reference sequence). CDR3 bases: TGTGCCAGCAGCCAAGGGAGTAGCGGGAGGGACGGAGATACGCAGTATTTT. It yields the protein CASSQGSSGRDGDTQYF.

This clonotype was counted ten times or more. The V gene is TRBV4-1, the J gene TRBJ2-7; D not certain. Looked up from germline, CDR1 is MGHRA and CDR2 is YSYEKL. This CDR3 is built from 16 residues. The germline V and J ends were trimmed by 0 bases and 1 base, with 13 bases remaining between them. DNA for the CDR3: TGCGCCAGCAGCCAAGAAACGGACGTACCATCCTACGAGCAGTACTTC. As protein: CASSQETDVPSYEQYF.